This T cell receptor (beta chain) was sequenced in a study of T cells after posttransplantation cyclophosphamide. Germline V CDR1 and CDR2: MNHEY, SVGAGI. This CDR3 comprises 13 residues. The V gene lost 4 bases and the J gene lost 3 bases, with 9 bases spanning the gap. This clone appeared a few times. Method: immunoSEQ multiplex PCR; TCRdb's copy keeps in-frame clones and lacks some. The table has 66,000 or so clones, 93% seen once. The receptor was isolated from a woman aged 30 to 39 in good health and a related stem cell transplant donor. Material for sequencing was PBMCs. The chain has TRBV6-5 and TRBJ1-1; D is unclear. The CDR3 is CASSWTRDTEAFF. The CDR3 bases are TGTGCCAGCAGTTGGACTAGGGACACTGAAGCTTTCTTT.